One and the same sample provided the 9 T cell receptor beta chains below, sequenced in a study of blood T cell repertoires in COVID-19. Measured with immunoSEQ multiplex PCR; TCRdb has only the in-frame clones, and not every one. The table records around 62,000 clones, 75% to 85% of them present only once. Sequencing used peripheral blood. These receptor sequences come from a man aged 45-65 years with acute or convalescent COVID-19.

The chain employs TRBV11-2 and TRBJ1-2; 7 positions agree with TRBD1. J was trimmed by 5 bases and V by 1 base; bases with no gene match: 13. Germline V gene lookup returns CDR1 SGHAT and CDR2 FQNNGV. The CDR3 runs 17 residues. Here the CDR3 DNA reads TGTGCCAGCAGCTTAGCGGCCCCTCGGACAGGCGGTTATGGCTACACCTTC. It is translated as CASSLAAPRTGGYGYTF.

This clone was seen only once. This chain uses TRBV19 with TRBJ2-3; 11 bases are shared with TRBD1. The CDR3 runs 15 residues. The V and J ends lost 4 bases and 4 bases, in that order; junction bases with no gene match: 4. Per the germline V gene, CDR1 is LNHDA and CDR2 is SQIVND (reference sequence). CDR3 nucleotides: TGTGCCAGTAGTAGGGACAGGGGGTCTGCAGATACGCAGTATTTT. Translated: CASSRDRGSADTQYF.

CDR3 nucleotide sequence: TGTGCCAGCAGCAAAGCAATACGGGGGGCGGACGGGGAAAAACTGTTTTTT. It yields the protein CASSKAIRGADGEKLFF. The gene calls are TRBV21-1 and TRBJ1-4. TRBV21-1 is marked as a pseudogene. The CDR3 covers 17 residues.

V gene TRBV11-2 combines with J gene TRBJ2-7, with D perhaps matching TRBD1 (7 bases). The V gene lost 1 base and the J gene lost 1 base, with 14 bases spanning the gap. Germline V gene sequence: CDR1 SGHAT, CDR2 FQNNGV. The CDR3 runs 16 residues. The CDR3 sequence is CASSLGWAGGSYEQYF. In DNA, the CDR3 is TGTGCCAGCAGCTTAGGATGGGCAGGGGGGTCCTACGAGCAGTACTTC.

In nucleotides, the CDR3 is TGCGCCAGCAGGTACGGGACAGGGGGCGCCGGGGCCAACGTCCTGACTTTC. This translates into CASRYGTGGAGANVLTF. This chain connects TRBV23-1 to TRBJ2-6; the match to TRBD1 covers 12 bases. TRBV23-1 is an open reading frame, and its role is uncertain. The V and J ends lost 6 bases and 4 bases, in that order; junction bases with no gene match: 7. This CDR3 is built from 17 residues.

The chain has TRBV6-6 and TRBJ1-2; 9 nucleotides match TRBD1. V trimming: 5 bases; J trimming: 7 bases; junction bases outside the gene matches: 2. CDR1 and CDR2 from the germline V gene are MNHNY and SVGAGI (reference sequence). The length of the CDR3 is 12 residues. The DNA for the CDR3 is TGTGCCAGCAGTGCGGGACAGGGTGGCTACACCTTC. Translation gives CASSAGQGGYTF.

The chain employs TRBV30 and TRBJ1-1; D ambiguous. This CDR3 comprises 13 residues. The V end was cut by 2 bases, the J end by 1 base, with 8 bases between. Germline V gene data show CDR1 as GTSNPN and CDR2 as SVGIG (reference sequence). In DNA, the CDR3 is TGTGCCTGGAGTTTATCAGGGAACACTGAAGCTTTCTTT. This gives the protein CAWSLSGNTEAFF.

The CDR3 DNA reads as TGTGCCAGCAGCGTATCGGTTGAATCGGGTACGCAGTATTTT. Its protein is CASSVSVESGTQYF. This chain uses TRBV9 with TRBJ2-3; unclear D gene. Germline V lookup: CDR1 SGDLS, CDR2 YYNGEE. CDR3 size: 14 residues. V lost 1 base to trimming and J lost 8 bases, with 14 bases between them.

This clone has only a few counts. The chain uses TRBV6-1 and TRBJ1-4, with D possibly matching TRBD1 (5 bases). This CDR3 is built from 13 residues. V was trimmed by 2 bases and J by 8 bases, leaving 9 bases between them. CDR1 is MNHNS, CDR2 SASEGT, per germline. CDR3 DNA: TGTGCCAGCAGTGAACCGGGGGAAGAAAAACTGTTTTTT. As protein: CASSEPGEEKLFF.